The 29 T cell receptor beta chains below come from one sample, sequenced in a study of T cells expressing NK-cell markers (TCRdb year 2020). Preparation of the library involved 5' RACE. TCRdb names Illumina HiSeq 2000 as the instrument used. Each entry corresponds to one CDR3 protein sequence from reads that TCRdb reprocessed, and DNA is not given. The sample's records list 350,000 to 450,000 distinct CDR3 sequences. The ten largest clonotypes hold under 6.5% of the sample. Sequenced input: blood T cells: a sorted CD56 or NKG2C T cell subset, CD4+ or CD8+ T cells, or bulk PBMC T cells (not recorded which). The receptors here all came from a man aged 18-75 years in good health.

The chain employs TRBV20-1 and TRBJ1-1; TCRdb names TRBD1, which stays unverified in the absence of DNA. Germline V gene data show CDR1 as DFQATT and CDR2 as SNEGSKA (reference sequence). CDR3 size: 13 residues. The CDR3 sequence is CSATRQTNTEAFF.

The rearrangement joins TRBV28 to TRBJ1-6; the D gene TCRdb calls, TRBD1, cannot be checked with no DNA. This CDR3 has 14 amino acids. Germline V lookup: CDR1 MDHEN, CDR2 SYDVKM. The CDR3 here is CASSRDWDNSPLHF.

CDR3 loop: CASRLQGGRAEAFF. The rearrangement links TRBV12-3 or TRBV12-4 to TRBJ1-1. The CDR3 is 14 residues long.

The CDR3 protein is CSVEGGQRTGELFF. The chain carries TRBV29-1 and TRBJ2-2; checking the TCRdb D call of TRBD1 is not possible without DNA. Germline V gene lookup returns CDR1 SQVTM and CDR2 ANQGSEA. This CDR3 comprises 14 residues.

The chain employs TRBV6-5 and TRBJ2-3; TCRdb proposes TRBD1, but this gene call is untestable without DNA. The germline V gene has CDR1 MNHEY and CDR2 SVGAGI. CDR3 length: 15 amino acids. Here the CDR3 reads CASSYRTPDTDTQYF.

The chain recombines TRBV5-1 with TRBJ2-6. Germline V gene lookup returns CDR1 SGHRS and CDR2 YFSETQ. This CDR3 region has 16 residues. CDR3 residues: CASSLAMGSGANVLTF.

The chain combines TRBV20-1 with TRBJ2-7; TCRdb designates TRBD2, a call that cannot be tested without DNA. CDR3 size: 12 residues. Germline assignment: CDR1 DFQATT and CDR2 SNEGSKA (reference sequence). CDR3 amino acids: CSGGTSEYEQYF.

V usage is TRBV7-9 and J usage is TRBJ1-1. The CDR3 is 15 amino acids. The germline V gene encodes CDR1 SEHNR and CDR2 FQNEAQ (reference sequence). CDR3 in amino acids: CASSLQWGKNTEAFF.

V is TRBV2 and J is TRBJ2-5; TCRdb names TRBD1, which stays unverified in the absence of DNA. The CDR3 sequence is 16 residues long. Germline CDR1 reads SNHLY; CDR2 reads FYNNEI. The CDR3 loop is CASSGGRDRSWETQYF.

The rearrangement links TRBV4-2 to TRBJ2-7; checking the TCRdb D call of TRBD2 is not possible without DNA. Germline assignment: CDR1 LGHNA and CDR2 YNFKEQ. CDR3 length equals 16 residues. The CDR3 reads CASSQITSGKFYEQYF.

The chain has TRBV28 and TRBJ1-1. This CDR3 has 13 amino acids. The germline V gene has CDR1 MDHEN and CDR2 SYDVKM. The CDR3: CASSFRFSTEAFF.

V usage is TRBV20-1 and J usage is TRBJ2-3; TCRdb returns TRBD2, unconfirmable since there is no DNA. CDR1 is DFQATT, CDR2 SNEGSKA, per germline (reference sequence). The CDR3 loop spans 16 amino acids. CDR3 loop: CSARPPDGGGRGTQYF.

The V gene is TRBV24-1, the J gene TRBJ2-1; TCRdb proposes TRBD1, but this gene call is untestable without DNA. Germline loops: CDR1 KGHDR, CDR2 SFDVKD. CDR3 length equals 12 residues. The CDR3 loop reads CATSQGTGGQFF.

This chain links TRBV28 with TRBJ2-2; the TRBD2 assignment by TCRdb is unverifiable without DNA. CDR3 length: 16 amino acids. Germline V lookup: CDR1 MDHEN, CDR2 SYDVKM. The CDR3 reads CASRPSGGPSAGELFF.

V gene TRBV20-1 combines with J gene TRBJ1-4; TCRdb lists TRBD1, though no DNA is available to test this call. In germline, CDR1 is DFQATT, CDR2 SNEGSKA (reference sequence). The CDR3 contains 15 residues. The CDR3 sequence is CSARPPLGRNEKLFF.

V is TRBV18 and J is TRBJ2-1. Germline V gives CDR1 KGHSH, CDR2 LQKENI. The CDR3 extends over 16 amino acids. The CDR3 reads CASSSNSPLSYNEQFF.

V usage is TRBV29-1 and J usage is TRBJ1-1; TCRdb selects TRBD1, and the lack of DNA leaves this call unchecked. The CDR3 has 13 amino acids. Germline V CDR1 and CDR2: SQVTM, ANQGSEA. CDR3 sequence: CSSRGGLNTEAFF.

This chain joins TRBV6-1 and TRBJ2-1; TCRdb's assignment of TRBD1 cannot be checked, as there is no DNA. This CDR3 comprises 17 residues. In germline, CDR1 is MNHNS, CDR2 SASEGT. Here the CDR3 reads CASSPAPGGSSYNEQFF.

CDR3 region: CASSTPFDEKLFF. The chain recombines TRBV12-3 or TRBV12-4 with TRBJ1-4. The CDR3 is 13 residues long.

V usage is TRBV21-1 and J usage is TRBJ2-2. TRBV21-1 is marked as a pseudogene. The CDR3 totals 17 residues. CDR3 in amino acids: CASSTPFGGRGTGELFF.

V gene TRBV13 combines with J gene TRBJ2-4; the D call of TRBD1 rests on TCRdb alone, since no DNA is present to check it. CDR1 PRHDT and CDR2 FYEKMQ come from the germline V gene (reference sequence). The CDR3 totals 14 residues. The CDR3 protein is CASSRGQAKNIQYF.

The rearrangement links TRBV6-5 to TRBJ2-3; TCRdb gives TRBD1 as the D gene, but with no DNA this cannot be confirmed. Germline loops: CDR1 MNHEY, CDR2 SVGAGI. The CDR3 loop spans 16 amino acids. The CDR3 sequence: CASSFTGFPSTDTQYF.

This chain uses TRBV6-1 with TRBJ1-5; no DNA is available, so the TRBD1 call from TCRdb remains unchecked. Germline values: CDR1 MNHNS, CDR2 SASEGT. The length of the CDR3 is 14 residues. The CDR3 is CATRPSGGGQPQHF.

CDR3 region: CASLRLAGNNEQFF. The chain links TRBV7-8 to TRBJ2-1; TCRdb indicates TRBD2, and absent DNA this call remains unverified. The germline gives CDR1 SGHVS, CDR2 FQNEAQ. The length of the CDR3 is 14 residues.

V usage is TRBV7-2 and J usage is TRBJ1-1. The CDR3 spans 12 residues. From germline, CDR1 is SGHTA and CDR2 FQGNSA. The CDR3 region is CASRREGTEAFF.

CDR3 in amino acids: CASSLRLTGTAPSYEQYF. This chain links TRBV5-6 with TRBJ2-7; TCRdb names TRBD1, which stays unverified in the absence of DNA. The CDR3 consists of 18 residues. The V gene's germline CDR1 is SGHDT and CDR2 YYEEEE.

The V gene is TRBV7-9, the J gene TRBJ1-4; no DNA is available, so the TRBD1 call from TCRdb remains unchecked. The CDR3 runs to 15 residues. Germline CDR1 is SEHNR and CDR2 is FQNEAQ (reference sequence). This CDR3 is CASSIRQGNNEKLFF.

The chain has TRBV19 and TRBJ2-6. Germline V gene sequence: CDR1 LNHDA, CDR2 SQIVND (reference sequence). CDR3 length: 16 residues. CDR3 residues: CASSRGGGSGANVLTF.

The rearrangement uses TRBV5-5 and TRBJ2-7; TCRdb gives TRBD1 as the D gene, but with no DNA this cannot be confirmed. The CDR3 runs 15 residues. CDR1 and CDR2 from the germline V gene are SGHKS and YYEKEE (reference sequence). The CDR3 protein is CASSKVTGAFYEQYF. Drawing the rest from reference TRBV5-5 and TRBJ2-7, the complete variable domain is DAGVTQSPTHLIKTRGQQVTLRCSPISGHKSVSWYQQVLGQGPQFIFQYYEKEERGRGNFPDRFSARQFPNYSSELNVNALLLGDSALYLCASSKVTGAFYEQYFGPGTRLTVT.